This passage covers 21 T cell receptor beta chains from one sample sequenced in a study of T cells in Graves' hyperthyroidism and ophthalmopathy. Researchers amplified the TCR beta CDR3 regions from RNA transcripts. A set of HTBI primers served as the primers for a first-round RT-PCR of the TCR CDR3. One entry per CDR3 protein results from TCRdb running MiXCR on the multiplex PCR reads. The sample has a few hundred thousand distinct CDR3 sequences, more than 15% seen once. The sample comprised blood. These receptors came from a woman aged 40 to 49 with Graves' ophthalmopathy.

This clonotype came up many times. V gene TRBV28 combines with J gene TRBJ2-1; 8 bases fit TRBD2. The trim removed 5 bases at V and 4 bases at J, leaving 10 bases unmatched. CDR3 size: 16 residues. CDR1 and CDR2 (germline): MDHEN, SYDVKM. The CDR3 region is CASSAQAGDVYNEQFF. The DNA of the CDR3 is TGTGCCAGCAGTGCCCAAGCGGGAGATGTGTACAATGAGCAGTTCTTC.

The table lists this clonotype with many counts. The rearrangement links TRBV6-1 to TRBJ2-3; possibly TRBD2 for D (6 bases). V lost 4 bases to trimming and J lost 5 bases, with 16 bases between them. Germline values: CDR1 MNHNS, CDR2 SASEGT. CDR3 length: 15 residues. This chain's CDR3 is CASSAASDGIDTQYF. In nucleotides, the CDR3 is TGTGCCAGCAGTGCGGCTAGCGATGGGATAGATACGCAGTATTTT.

This clonotype came up many times. The rearrangement links TRBV28 to TRBJ2-1; D is unclear. The CDR3 extends over 11 amino acids. V was clipped by 6 bases and J by 7 bases, with 7 bases between them. Germline V gene sequence: CDR1 MDHEN, CDR2 SYDVKM. The CDR3 sequence is CASRLVNEQFF. CDR3 coding DNA: TGTGCCAGCAGGCTTGTAAATGAGCAGTTCTTC.

The chain carries TRBV20-1 and TRBJ1-4; unclear D gene. The CDR3 has 14 residues. V was clipped by 1 base and J by 5 bases, with 11 bases between them. CDR1 DFQATT and CDR2 SNEGSKA come from the germline V gene (reference sequence). The CDR3 DNA reads TGCAGTGCTAGAGGGCGGGCAGCGAATGAAAAACTGTTTTTT. This translates into CSARGRAANEKLFF.

As concerns this clonotype: One base away lies a much larger clone, so this may be a sequencing read error. The chain uses TRBV3-1 and TRBJ2-5, with 10 positions matching TRBD2. There are 15 residues in the CDR3. Per germline, CDR1 LGHDT and CDR2 YNNKEL (reference sequence). The CDR3 protein is CANSQAGGSGETQYF. For the CDR3, the DNA is TGTGCCAACAGCCAAGCGGGGGGGAGTGGAGAGACCCAGTACTTC.

This clonotype was counted ten times or more. This sequence joins TRBV12-3 or TRBV12-4 and TRBJ2-7; TRBD2 matches 11 bases. The CDR3 extends over 15 amino acids. The V gene end was trimmed by 6 bases and the J gene end by 2 bases; junction bases not matched to a gene: 6. CDR3 sequence (DNA): TGTGCCAGCAGCCTAGGACTAGCGGGCCCCTACGAGCAGTACTTC. It encodes CASSLGLAGPYEQYF.

This clonotype was seen at least ten times. The chain carries TRBV3-1 and TRBJ1-1; D unresolved. CDR3 size: 14 residues. Germline CDR1 LGHDT, CDR2 YNNKEL (reference sequence). The V gene lost 0 bases and the J gene lost 3 bases, with 8 bases spanning the gap. The CDR3 DNA reads TGTGCCAGCAGCCAAGAAGGCGGCTACACTGAAGCTTTCTTT. Amino acid sequence: CASSQEGGYTEAFF.

This clonotype was recorded at least ten times. This sequence joins TRBV29-1 and TRBJ2-1; 11 positions match TRBD2. Losses at the gene ends were 0 bases for V and 0 bases for J; bases not matched to a gene: 4. Germline CDR1 and CDR2: SQVTM and ANQGSEA. The CDR3 is 17 residues long. For the CDR3, the DNA is TGCAGCGTTGAAGATGGGACTAGCGGTCGCTCCTACAATGAGCAGTTCTTC. This encodes CSVEDGTSGRSYNEQFF.

The chain employs TRBV5-1 and TRBJ2-2; 9 bases fit TRBD2. V lost 9 bases to trimming and J lost 5 bases; unmatched junction nucleotides: 11. CDR1 SGHRS and CDR2 YFSETQ come from the germline V gene. CDR3 size: 15 residues. The CDR3 reads CATQGGRAGTGELFF. The DNA for the CDR3 is TGCGCCACTCAGGGCGGGAGGGCCGGAACCGGGGAGCTGTTTTTT.

This clonotype was counted between two and nine times. The chain couples TRBV20-1 to TRBJ1-5; D is unclear. The CDR3 consists of 16 residues. V shed 3 bases and J shed 5 bases, with 20 bases lying between them. The V gene's germline CDR1 is DFQATT and CDR2 SNEGSKA (reference sequence). The DNA for the CDR3 is TGCAGTGCTAGTTCTTCTTTGCGGGGAGCCTATCAGCCCCAGCATTTT. Its translation is CSASSSLRGAYQPQHF.

The V gene is TRBV3-1, the J gene TRBJ2-1; 8 bases are a match to TRBD2. CDR1 and CDR2 from the germline V gene are LGHDT and YNNKEL (reference sequence). The CDR3 is 16 amino acids. The V segment lost 1 base and the J segment 0 bases; nucleotides outside the gene matches: 2. In nucleotides, the CDR3 is TGTGCCAGCAGCCAAGGGGCGGGAGGCTCCTACAATGAGCAGTTCTTC. Encoded protein: CASSQGAGGSYNEQFF.

The rearrangement joins TRBV5-1 to TRBJ2-5; tentatively, D is TRBD2 (6 bases). Trimming pared 2 bases from V and 2 bases from J, leaving 10 bases between. The CDR3 has 14 residues. Germline V lookup: CDR1 SGHRS, CDR2 YFSETQ. The CDR3 bases are TGCGCCAGCAGCTTACTCGGGGGACAAGAGACCCAGTACTTC. Translating it yields CASSLLGGQETQYF.

In its sample, this clonotype was seen a few times. J is TRBJ1-5 and V is TRBV19; tentatively, D is TRBD1 (6 bases). Germline V lookup: CDR1 LNHDA, CDR2 SQIVND (reference sequence). With 4 bases removed from V and 0 bases from J, the gap between germline ends came to 13 bases. This CDR3 has 16 amino acids. The CDR3 region has the DNA TGTGCCAGTAGTACGCGACAGGTATATAGCAATCAGCCCCAGCATTTT. It specifies CASSTRQVYSNQPQHF.

This clonotype occurred a few times. This chain connects TRBV2 to TRBJ2-1; 9 bases match TRBD1. CDR3 length: 18 residues. The V gene end was trimmed by 2 bases and the J gene end by 11 bases; junction bases not matched to a gene: 19. Germline values: CDR1 SNHLY, CDR2 FYNNEI. The CDR3 reads CASSESILGQGNEGKQFF. The CDR3 DNA is TGTGCCAGCAGTGAAAGTATACTAGGACAGGGGAATGAGGGGAAGCAGTTCTTC.

This clonotype occurred many times. The chain is built from TRBV6-2 or TRBV6-3 and TRBJ2-5; 14 bases are a match to TRBD2. Trimming took 4 bases from V and 3 from J; bases not matched to a gene: 1. The CDR3 consists of 15 residues. CDR1 is MNHEY, CDR2 SVGEGT, per germline. The CDR3 is CASSSGLAGEETQYF. For the CDR3, the DNA is TGTGCCAGCAGTTCGGGACTAGCGGGAGAAGAGACCCAGTACTTC.

This clonotype was seen a handful of times. CDR3 sequence (DNA): TGCAGTGCCGAAGGGGAGGGCCCCTACAATGAGCAGTTCTTC. It specifies CSAEGEGPYNEQFF. V gene TRBV20-1 combines with J gene TRBJ2-1, with TRBD2 matching over 7 bases. The CDR3 is 14 residues long. With V trimmed by 6 bases and J by 2 bases, 7 bases remained unmatched. The germline gives CDR1 DFQATT, CDR2 SNEGSKA (reference sequence).

There are a few counts of this clonotype. J is TRBJ1-1 and V is TRBV5-1; maybe TRBD1 (5 bases). V was pared by 7 bases and J by 3 bases, with 13 bases between. Germline V gives CDR1 SGHRS, CDR2 YFSETQ. There are 13 residues in the CDR3. DNA of the CDR3: TGCGCCAGCGCCCGGGGGGGACACACTGAAGCTTTCTTT. Encoded protein: CASARGGHTEAFF.

This clonotype was observed at least ten times. This chain links TRBV28 with TRBJ2-3, with TRBD1 as a possible D gene (5 bases). V was shortened by 3 bases and J by 5 bases, with 9 bases between the two germline ends. The CDR3 length is 13 residues. Germline V gene sequence: CDR1 MDHEN, CDR2 SYDVKM. CDR3 DNA: TGTGCCAGCAGTTTTTACAGGCTAGATACGCAGTATTTT. Its translation is CASSFYRLDTQYF. Based on the CDR3 plus reference TRBV28 and TRBJ2-3, the full variable domain is DVKVTQSSRYLVKRTGEKVFLECVQDMDHENMFWYRQDPGLGLRLIYFSYDVKMKEKGDIPEGYSVSREKKERFSLILESASTNQTSMYLCASSFYRLDTQYFGPGTRLTVL.

This clonotype was counted many times. The J gene is TRBJ1-1, the V gene TRBV3-1; D is perhaps TRBD1 (5 bases). CDR3 length: 15 amino acids. From germline, CDR1 is LGHDT and CDR2 YNNKEL (reference sequence). With 3 bases removed from V and 5 bases from J, the gap between germline ends came to 16 bases. CDR3 region: CASSQSMGVWTEAFF. CDR3 nucleotide sequence: TGTGCCAGCAGCCAGAGTATGGGGGTTTGGACTGAAGCTTTCTTT.

This clonotype was counted ten times or more. This rearrangement joins TRBV2 to TRBJ2-3; 7 bases match TRBD2. Germline loops: CDR1 SNHLY, CDR2 FYNNEI. The CDR3 runs 15 residues. Trimming removed 2 bases from V and 3 bases from J; junction bases left unmatched: 5. The CDR3 coding sequence is TGTGCCAGCAGTGAAAGGAGCGGGGTGACAGATACGCAGTATTTT. Protein sequence: CASSERSGVTDTQYF. Full variable domain (missing parts from reference TRBV2 and TRBJ2-3): EPEVTQTPSHQVTQMGQEVILRCVPISNHLYFYWYRQILGQKVEFLVSFYNNEISEKSEIFDDQFSVERPDGSNFTLKIRSTKLEDSAMYFCASSERSGVTDTQYFGPGTRLTVL.

This clonotype was counted between two and nine times. This chain connects TRBV10-3 to TRBJ2-2, with D possibly matching TRBD2 (5 bases). CDR3 size: 14 residues. Germline values: CDR1 ENHRY, CDR2 SYGVKD. V was cut by 3 bases and J by 2 bases, with 7 bases left in between. This CDR3 is CAISDRTNTGELFF. The CDR3 coding sequence is TGTGCCATCAGTGACAGGACTAACACCGGGGAGCTGTTTTTT.